A single sample is the source of the 21 T cell receptor beta chains below, sequenced in a study of T cells in Graves' hyperthyroidism and ophthalmopathy (dated by TCRdb to about 2019). Library method: multiplex PCR. The sequencer was an Illumina HiSeq 2000. The TCR beta CDR3 regions were amplified from RNA transcripts. The TCR CDR3 was subjected to a first round of RT-PCR using the HTBI primer set and the Qiagen OneStep RT-PCR kit. TCRdb reworked the public reads: Q25 trimming with fastp, MiXCR clone assembly, productive beta chains retained. Each CDR3 protein appears once, grouped with its most common genes and DNA. Within this sample are hundreds of thousands of distinct CDR3 sequences, with roughly 15% of them counted one time only. The ten largest clones capture around 13% of the sample. Sequencing was carried out using blood. The receptors come from a woman in her fifties or sixties with Graves' ophthalmopathy.

This clonotype has ten or more counts. This chain uses TRBV28 with TRBJ1-2; TRBD1 matches at 9 bases. CDR1 and CDR2 (germline): MDHEN, SYDVKM. This CDR3 has 16 residues. V was pared by 5 bases and J by 6 bases, with 13 bases of the junction left unmatched. CDR3 protein: CASSITGGLGVDGYTF. CDR3 DNA sequence: TGTGCCAGCAGTATAACAGGGGGCCTCGGAGTAGATGGCTACACCTTC.

This clonotype was recorded at least ten times. The chain uses TRBV28 and TRBJ1-2; D gene ambiguous. Germline CDR1 is MDHEN and CDR2 is SYDVKM. The CDR3 covers 13 residues. The germline V and J ends were trimmed by 7 bases and 7 bases, with 16 bases remaining between them. DNA of the CDR3: TGTGCCAGCACCTCTCGCTCTCTAGGTGGCTACACCTTC. Encoded protein: CASTSRSLGGYTF.

This clonotype has ten or more counts. The chain links TRBV28 to TRBJ2-7; unclear D gene. Germline V gives CDR1 MDHEN, CDR2 SYDVKM. V gave up 8 bases and J gave up 4 bases, with 12 bases separating them. This CDR3 comprises 12 residues. The CDR3 protein is CASALTEYEQYF. CDR3 bases: TGTGCCAGCGCGTTGACGGAATACGAGCAGTACTTC.

The chain couples TRBV7-8 to TRBJ1-2, with TRBD1 identical over 10 bases. V was pared by 4 bases and J by 2 bases, with 7 bases of the junction left unmatched. This CDR3 contains 16 residues. From germline, CDR1 is SGHVS and CDR2 FQNEAQ. The CDR3 reads CASSYGQGVANYGYTF. The CDR3 nucleotides read TGTGCCAGCAGCTATGGACAGGGGGTTGCAAACTATGGCTACACCTTC.

This clonotype was observed a handful of times. V is TRBV12-3 or TRBV12-4 and J is TRBJ2-7; no reliable D call. The CDR3 runs to 11 residues. V lost 6 bases and J lost 8, with 11 bases in between. CDR3: CASRLYWKQYF. The DNA of the CDR3 is TGTGCCAGCAGACTGTATTGGAAGCAGTACTTC.

The table lists this clonotype with many counts. The chain combines TRBV30 with TRBJ1-2, with 9 bases fitting TRBD1. There are 12 residues in the CDR3. V lost 4 bases and J lost 8; bases outside the gene matches: 5. Looked up from germline, CDR1 is GTSNPN and CDR2 is SVGIG (reference sequence). CDR3 sequence: CAWTWTGEGYTF. The DNA of the CDR3 is TGTGCCTGGACTTGGACAGGGGAAGGCTACACCTTC.

This clonotype was seen at least ten times. The gene calls are TRBV9 and TRBJ1-4; D remains unclear. Deletions cut 3 bases from V and 8 bases from J, with 11 bases between. The length of the CDR3 is 13 residues. CDR1 is SGDLS and CDR2 is YYNGEE in the germline V gene. CDR3 sequence reads: CASSGDMGEKLFF. The DNA of the CDR3 is TGTGCCAGCAGCGGAGACATGGGGGAAAAACTGTTTTTT.

Ten or more counts support this clonotype. The chain recombines TRBV18 with TRBJ2-2; D not resolved. The CDR3 is 14 residues long. Germline V gene lookup returns CDR1 KGHSH and CDR2 LQKENI. V gave up 0 bases and J gave up 4 bases, with 6 bases separating them. The CDR3 coding sequence is TGTGCCAGCTCACCACCCGAGGCCACCGGGGAGCTGTTTTTT. Its translation is CASSPPEATGELFF. Drawing the rest from reference TRBV18 and TRBJ2-2, the complete variable domain is NAGVMQNPRHLVRRRGQEARLRCSPMKGHSHVYWYRQLPEEGLKFMVYLQKENIIDESGMPKERFSAEFPKEGPSILRIQQVVRGDSAAYFCASSPPEATGELFFGEGSRLTVL.

This clonotype appeared many times. DNA for the CDR3: TGTGCCAGCAGCGCTGAGCCGGGACGTCGCGGGGCTTTCTTT. Encoded protein: CASSAEPGRRGAFF. This chain uses TRBV7-2 with TRBJ1-1; D possibly corresponds to TRBD1 (5 bases). CDR1 and CDR2 (germline): SGHTA, FQGNSA. V was clipped by 5 bases and J by 11 bases, with 21 bases between them. There are 14 residues in the CDR3.

The CDR3 DNA follows: TGCGCCAGCAATACCCTCCCCGGGTACAATGAGCAGTTCTTC. Translating it yields CASNTLPGYNEQFF. V usage is TRBV5-1 and J usage is TRBJ2-1; D gene ambiguous. The germline gives CDR1 SGHRS, CDR2 YFSETQ. The V gene lost 6 bases and the J gene lost 4 bases, with 14 bases spanning the gap. The CDR3 is 14 residues long.

This clonotype was seen many times. The chain is built from TRBV5-6 and TRBJ1-4; 7 bases agree with TRBD1. The CDR3 has 18 residues. J lost 3 bases, V lost 4 bases, and 15 bases had no gene match. The germline V gene encodes CDR1 SGHDT and CDR2 YYEEEE. CDR3 region: CASSKRYRQGLSNEKLFF. As DNA, the CDR3 is TGTGCCAGCAGCAAACGTTACCGACAGGGTCTGTCTAATGAAAAACTGTTTTTT.

This clonotype was counted only a few times. The chain links TRBV20-1 to TRBJ2-3; 11 bases are shared with TRBD1. V gave up 6 bases and J gave up 4 bases; unmatched junction bases: 9. This CDR3 contains 15 residues. In germline, CDR1 is DFQATT, CDR2 SNEGSKA (reference sequence). CDR3 region: CSAKTDRGHPDTQYF. The CDR3 DNA reads as TGCAGTGCCAAAACGGACAGGGGGCACCCAGATACGCAGTATTTT.

This clonotype has more than one count but fewer than ten. The rearrangement links TRBV19 to TRBJ1-5; 7 bases line up with TRBD1. Germline CDR1 and CDR2: LNHDA and SQIVND (reference sequence). The CDR3 has 14 residues. Losses at the gene ends were 7 bases for V and 2 bases for J; bases not matched to a gene: 5. DNA for the CDR3: TGTGCCAGTAACTTTCAGGGGGGCAATCAGCCCCAGCATTTT. Amino acid sequence: CASNFQGGNQPQHF.

This clonotype occurred many times. This chain links TRBV18 with TRBJ1-1; D possibly corresponds to TRBD1 (5 bases). Per germline, CDR1 KGHSH and CDR2 LQKENI. This CDR3 has 14 amino acids. V dropped 0 bases and J dropped 10 bases, with 15 bases sitting between them. CDR3 in amino acids: CASSPPAGLERAFF. In DNA, the CDR3 is TGTGCCAGCTCACCACCGGCAGGGCTCGAACGAGCTTTCTTT.

This clonotype was seen only once. This chain uses TRBV7-2 with TRBJ2-7, with 10 bases fitting TRBD2. This CDR3 is built from 16 residues. CDR1 is SGHTA and CDR2 is FQGNSA in the germline V gene. The J segment lost 2 bases and the V segment lost 1 base, leaving 5 bases of the junction unmatched. CDR3 in amino acids: CASSLGRLAGAYEQYF. In DNA form, the CDR3 reads TGTGCCAGCAGCTTAGGACGCCTAGCGGGAGCCTACGAGCAGTACTTC.

The chain employs TRBV27 and TRBJ2-3, with a weak D call TRBD2 (5 bases). The germline V gene encodes CDR1 MNHEY and CDR2 SMNVEV (reference sequence). Deletions cut 5 bases from V and 2 bases from J, with 17 bases between. The CDR3 has 16 amino acids. The CDR3 here is CASSNYEGGNTDTQYF. The CDR3 DNA is TGTGCCAGCAGTAACTATGAGGGCGGTAACACAGATACGCAGTATTTT.

This clonotype was counted ten times or more. This chain joins TRBV20-1 and TRBJ2-4; 9 bases line up with TRBD1. This CDR3 spans 16 amino acids. With V trimmed by 1 base and J by 3 bases, 7 bases remained unmatched. The germline V gene has CDR1 DFQATT and CDR2 SNEGSKA (reference sequence). The DNA for the CDR3 is TGCAGTGCTAGAGCTACAGGGGGCTTAATCAAAAACATTCAGTACTTC. Amino acids: CSARATGGLIKNIQYF.

Comment on this clonotype: One junction end does not reproduce the germline sequence, and a read error may be involved. The CDR3 DNA is TGTGCCAGCAGTCCTAACAGGGGGTCCGTGTACGAGCAGTACTTC. It encodes CASSPNRGSVYEQYF. J is TRBJ2-7 and V is TRBV5-1, with TRBD1 identical over 8 bases. The CDR3 contains 15 residues. Germline values: CDR1 SGHRS, CDR2 YFSETQ.

This clonotype was seen at least ten times. The gene calls are TRBV30 and TRBJ1-1; TRBD1 is a possible D gene (5 bases). Looked up from germline, CDR1 is GTSNPN and CDR2 is SVGIG (reference sequence). The CDR3 is 14 amino acids. Between the trimmed V and J ends, which lost 2 bases and 4 bases, there was a span of 14 bases. CDR3 sequence: CAWSWTPSGTEAFF. In nucleotides, the CDR3 is TGTGCCTGGAGTTGGACACCCTCGGGCACTGAAGCTTTCTTT. Full variable domain (outside the CDR3, taken from reference TRBV30 and TRBJ1-1): SQTIHQWPATLVQPVGSPLSLECTVEGTSNPNLYWYRQAAGRGLQLLFYSVGIGQISSEVPQNLSASRPQDRQFILSSKKLLLSDSGFYLCAWSWTPSGTEAFFGQGTRLTVV.

This clonotype has a count of ten or more. The rearrangement joins TRBV11-2 to TRBJ1-5, with D possibly matching TRBD1 (6 bases). CDR1 and CDR2 (germline): SGHAT, FQNNGV. V lost 8 bases and J 1 base, leaving 15 bases between the germline ends. This CDR3 is 15 amino acids long. The CDR3 here is CASESLRGSNQPQHF. Here the CDR3 DNA reads TGTGCCAGCGAGTCCCTCAGGGGCAGCAATCAGCCCCAGCATTTT.

This clonotype was counted only a few times. The genes are TRBV27 and TRBJ2-7; 9 nucleotides align to TRBD2. Losses at the gene ends were 7 bases for V and 3 bases for J; bases not matched to a gene: 10. The germline V gene encodes CDR1 MNHEY and CDR2 SMNVEV (reference sequence). The length of the CDR3 is 15 residues. DNA of the CDR3: TGTGCCAGCACCCGTAGCGGGAGCCTCCACTACGAGCAGTACTTC. Its protein product is CASTRSGSLHYEQYF.